Reported below is one T cell receptor beta chain. Germline lookup yields CDR1 SNHLY and CDR2 FYNNEI. The length of the CDR3 is 15 residues. J gave up 7 bases and V 4 bases, and 7 bases lay outside the gene matches. Donors needed at least one pre-ART PBMC sample plus at least two post-ART samples. Every specimen held between roughly 0.85-11 million cryopreserved PBMC. These were thawed and washed before DNA extraction. A v3.0 immunoSEQ assay was performed at survey level. The protocol was immunoSEQ multiplex PCR, while the TCRdb copy is restricted to in-frame clones and leaves out a portion. This table has more than 35,000 clones, roughly 96% appearing once. The data were obtained in a study of long-term antiretroviral therapy in people with HIV.

The sequence was obtained from a woman in her fifties or sixties with HIV. Here the sequenced sample was unsorted PBMCs, taken 3.7 years after starting antiretroviral therapy. The rearrangement uses TRBV2 and TRBJ1-2; 12 positions agree with TRBD1. CDR3 loop: CASSAGTGGESGYTF. For the CDR3, the DNA is TGTGCCAGCAGTGCGGGGACAGGGGGCGAATCTGGCTACACCTTC.